A single T cell receptor beta chain is shown here with its context. Its target is unknown. This sample stems from a study of Ad26.COV2.S vaccination and SARS-CoV-2 variants. Findings and caveats of the study: Possible underestimation of total T cell responses by the TCR breadth and depth analyses was noted.

Described treatment: 15 to 20 received Ad26.COV2.S at low or high dose, single or two shots; about 5 received placebo; per-sample allocation not given. Repertoires come from day 63 after the first vaccine or placebo injection. An Ad26 vector expressing Wuhan-strain SARS-CoV-2 spike constituted the vaccine. The V and J ends lost 3 bases and 3 bases, in that order; junction bases with no gene match: 5. The length of the CDR3 is 15 residues. Germline V lookup: CDR1 LNHDA, CDR2 SQIVND (reference sequence). Assay: immunoSEQ multiplex PCR; the TCRdb copy retains only in-frame clones and omits some. The table lists about half a million clones, roughly 87% of them singletons.

The rearrangement uses TRBV19 and TRBJ2-1, with 7 bases aligning to TRBD1. This clonotype was sampled from a person between 18 and 65 years old who received the Ad26.COV2.S COVID-19 vaccine or a placebo. The sequences come from peripheral blood, collected in a trial of Ad26.COV2.S vaccine versus placebo. CDR3 DNA: TGTGCCAGTAGTATTGGGGACAGCAACTACAATGAGCAGTTCTTC. Translating gives CASSIGDSNYNEQFF.